The source of this TCR beta chain is a study of monozygotic twins with inflammatory bowel disease. Findings and limits, study-wide: Patients with IBD had less TCRbeta diversity (inverse Simpson) than their healthy co-twins. Similarity of repertoires did not differ between concordant and discordant twins, possibly from limited power.

TCRalpha and TCRbeta cDNA underwent two nested PCRs of roughly 15 and 9 cycles. TCRdb reprocessed the 5' RACE reads, keeping one entry per CDR3 protein, no DNA. Its clone listing holds about 160,000 distinct CDR3 sequences. Details on this clonotype: Its antigen is currently unknown.

Germline V gene lookup returns CDR1 SGDLS and CDR2 YYNGEE. The CDR3 totals 14 residues. What was sequenced was blood. This receptor was obtained from a human donor with ulcerative colitis or Crohn's disease, or a healthy co-twin of an affected twin (not recorded which). The rearrangement uses TRBV9 and TRBJ2-2. The CDR3 sequence: CASSVFPNTGELFF.